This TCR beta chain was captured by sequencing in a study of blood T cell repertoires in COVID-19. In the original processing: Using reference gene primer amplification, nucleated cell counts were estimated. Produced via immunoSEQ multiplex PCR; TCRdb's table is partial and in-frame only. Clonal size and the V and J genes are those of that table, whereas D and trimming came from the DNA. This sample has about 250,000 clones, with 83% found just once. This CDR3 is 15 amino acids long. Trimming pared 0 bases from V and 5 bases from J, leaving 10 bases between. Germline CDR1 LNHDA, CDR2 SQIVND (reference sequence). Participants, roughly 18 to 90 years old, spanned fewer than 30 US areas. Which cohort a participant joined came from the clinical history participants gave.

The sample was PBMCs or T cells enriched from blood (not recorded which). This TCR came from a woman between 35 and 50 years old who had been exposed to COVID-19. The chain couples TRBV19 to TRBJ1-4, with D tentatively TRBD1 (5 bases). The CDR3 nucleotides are TGTGCCAGTAGTATAGATCTGGAGGGGAATGAAAAACTGTTTTTT. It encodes CASSIDLEGNEKLFF. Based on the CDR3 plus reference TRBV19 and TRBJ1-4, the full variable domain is DGGITQSPKYLFRKEGQNVTLSCEQNLNHDAMYWYRQDPGQGLRLIYYSQIVNDFQKGDIAEGYSVSREKKESFPLTVTSAQKNPTAFYLCASSIDLEGNEKLFFGSGTQLSVL.